One sample yielded the 8 T cell receptor beta chains listed below, sequenced in a study of blood T cell repertoires in COVID-19. Method: immunoSEQ multiplex PCR; TCRdb's copy keeps in-frame clones and lacks some. The sample has 100,000 to 130,000 clones; about four fifths are singletons. Specimen: peripheral blood. All receptors come from a woman aged 70-85 years with acute or convalescent COVID-19.

This clone was observed a handful of times. CDR3 DNA: TGTGCCAGCAGTTTCTATAGCAATCAGCCCCAGCATTTT. It is translated as CASSFYSNQPQHF. The chain uses TRBV28 and TRBJ1-5; D is undetermined. The CDR3 spans 13 residues. Trimming shortened V by 3 bases and J by 0 bases, and 3 bases separated the two germline ends. CDR1 MDHEN and CDR2 SYDVKM come from the germline V gene.

V is TRBV7-2 and J is TRBJ2-5; TRBD1 might be the D (5 bases). The CDR3 extends over 16 amino acids. CDR1 is SGHTA and CDR2 is FQGNSA in the germline V gene. V lost 5 bases to trimming and J lost 5 bases, with 21 bases between them. The CDR3 nucleotides read TGTGCCAGCAGCCCCGCCCGGACAACCGTCGGGGAGACCCAGTACTTC. As protein: CASSPARTTVGETQYF.

This chain joins TRBV5-1 and TRBJ1-6; D is possibly TRBD1 (6 bases). The CDR3 consists of 15 residues. CDR1 is SGHRS and CDR2 is YFSETQ in the germline V gene. Trimming stripped 0 bases from V and 9 bases from J, with 13 bases between. The CDR3 reads CASSLGDKLGSPLHF. In DNA form, the CDR3 reads TGCGCCAGCAGCTTGGGGGACAAACTCGGTTCACCCCTCCACTTT.

The genes are TRBV5-4 and TRBJ2-5; 8 bases map to TRBD2. CDR1 and CDR2 from the germline V gene are SGHNT and YYREEE (reference sequence). V was pared by 0 bases and J by 4 bases, with 14 bases of the junction left unmatched. The CDR3 is made up of 18 amino acids. This CDR3 is CASSLAKGSGTRSETQYF. In nucleotides, the CDR3 is TGTGCCAGCAGCTTGGCAAAAGGTAGCGGGACAAGATCAGAGACCCAGTACTTC. The full variable domain, its missing parts supplied by reference TRBV5-4 and TRBJ2-5, is ETGVTQSPTHLIKTRGQQVTLRCSSQSGHNTVSWYQQALGQGPQFIFQYYREEENGRGNFPPRFSGLQFPNYSSELNVNALELDDSALYLCASSLAKGSGTRSETQYFGPGTRLLVL.

A single count supports this clone. This chain joins TRBV6-1 and TRBJ2-1, with TRBD1 matching 9 bases. V lost 2 bases and J lost 6; bases outside the gene matches: 5. Germline V gives CDR1 MNHNS, CDR2 SASEGT. The CDR3 is made up of 15 amino acids. CDR3 sequence reads: CASSETGQGGNEQFF. The CDR3 nucleotides are TGTGCCAGCAGTGAAACGGGACAGGGCGGCAATGAGCAGTTCTTC.

The J gene is TRBJ2-1, the V gene TRBV7-9; D ambiguous. Trimming took off 1 base at V and 4 bases at J, with 8 bases between the two ends. The germline CDR1 and CDR2 sequences are SEHNR and FQNEAQ (reference sequence). The CDR3 is made up of 14 amino acids. CDR3 amino acids: CASSLGSVYNEQFF. In DNA, the CDR3 is TGTGCCAGCAGCTTAGGCAGCGTGTACAATGAGCAGTTCTTC. The whole variable domain, remainder taken from reference TRBV7-9 and TRBJ2-1, is DTGVSQNPRHKITKRGQNVTFRCDPISEHNRLYWYRQTLGQGPEFLTYFQNEAQLEKSRLLSDRFSAERPKGSFSTLEIQRTEQGDSAMYLCASSLGSVYNEQFFGPGTRLTVL.

In this sample, this clone turned up once. The chain employs TRBV2 and TRBJ1-2; D call uncertain. Between the trimmed V and J ends, which lost 8 bases and 7 bases, there was a span of 14 bases. CDR3 length: 12 residues. Looked up from germline, CDR1 is SNHLY and CDR2 is FYNNEI. As DNA, the CDR3 is TGTGCCAGCGCCGAGGTGAGGGTTGGCTACACCTTC. This encodes CASAEVRVGYTF.

J is TRBJ1-1 and V is TRBV7-3; D is ambiguous. V was pared by 2 bases and J by 1 base, with 5 bases between. The germline V gene encodes CDR1 SGHTA and CDR2 FQGTGA. The CDR3 runs 13 residues. CDR3 DNA: TGTGCCAGCAGCTTAGGCCAGAACACTGAAGCTTTCTTT. Encoded protein: CASSLGQNTEAFF. The complete variable domain, with remaining parts taken from reference TRBV7-3 and TRBJ1-1, reads GAGVSQTPSNKVTEKGKYVELRCDPISGHTALYWYRQSLGQGPEFLIYFQGTGAADDSGLPNDRFFAVRPEGSVSTLKIQRTERGDSAVYLCASSLGQNTEAFFGQGTRLTVV.